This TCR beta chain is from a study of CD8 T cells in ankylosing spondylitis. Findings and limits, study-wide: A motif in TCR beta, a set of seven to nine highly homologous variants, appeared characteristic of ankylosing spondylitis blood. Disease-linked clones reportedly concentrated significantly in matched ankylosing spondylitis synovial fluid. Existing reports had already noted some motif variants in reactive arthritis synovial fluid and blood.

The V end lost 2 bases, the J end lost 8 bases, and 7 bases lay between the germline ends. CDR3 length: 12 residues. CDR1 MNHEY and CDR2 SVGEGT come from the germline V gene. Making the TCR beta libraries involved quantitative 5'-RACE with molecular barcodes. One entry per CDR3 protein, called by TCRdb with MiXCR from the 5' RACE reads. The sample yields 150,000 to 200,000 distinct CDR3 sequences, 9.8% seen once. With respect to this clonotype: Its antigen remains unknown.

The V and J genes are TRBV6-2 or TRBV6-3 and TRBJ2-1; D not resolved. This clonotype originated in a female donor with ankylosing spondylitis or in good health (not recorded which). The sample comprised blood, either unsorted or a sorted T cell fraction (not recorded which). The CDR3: CASSYLPDEQFF. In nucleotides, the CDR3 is TGTGCCAGCAGTTACCTTCCGGATGAGCAGTTCTTC.